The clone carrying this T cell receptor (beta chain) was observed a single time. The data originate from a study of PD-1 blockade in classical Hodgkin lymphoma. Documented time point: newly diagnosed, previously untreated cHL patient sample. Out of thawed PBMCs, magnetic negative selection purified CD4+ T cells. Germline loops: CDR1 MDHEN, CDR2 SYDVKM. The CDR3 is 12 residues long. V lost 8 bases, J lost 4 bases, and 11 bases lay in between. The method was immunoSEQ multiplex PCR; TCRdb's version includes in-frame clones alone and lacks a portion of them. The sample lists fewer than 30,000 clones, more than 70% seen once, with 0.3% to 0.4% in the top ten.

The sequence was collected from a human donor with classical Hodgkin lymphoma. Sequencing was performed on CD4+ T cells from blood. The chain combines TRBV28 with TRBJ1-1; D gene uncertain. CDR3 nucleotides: TGTGCCAGCGGGTCAGGTCTCACTGAAGCTTTCTTT. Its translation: CASGSGLTEAFF.